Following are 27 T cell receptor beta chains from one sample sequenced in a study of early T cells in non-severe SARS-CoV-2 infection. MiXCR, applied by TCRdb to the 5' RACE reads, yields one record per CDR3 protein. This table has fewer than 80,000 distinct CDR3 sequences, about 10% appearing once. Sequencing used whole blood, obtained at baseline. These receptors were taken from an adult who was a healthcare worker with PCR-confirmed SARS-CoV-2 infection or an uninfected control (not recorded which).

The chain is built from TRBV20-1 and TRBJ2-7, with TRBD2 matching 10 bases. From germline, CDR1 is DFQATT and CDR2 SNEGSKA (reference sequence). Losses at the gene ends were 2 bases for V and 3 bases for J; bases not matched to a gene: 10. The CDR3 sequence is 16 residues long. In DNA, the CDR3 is TGCAGTGCTAGACTCTCTGTAGCGGGGGGCCTCTACGAGCAGTACTTC. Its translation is CSARLSVAGGLYEQYF.

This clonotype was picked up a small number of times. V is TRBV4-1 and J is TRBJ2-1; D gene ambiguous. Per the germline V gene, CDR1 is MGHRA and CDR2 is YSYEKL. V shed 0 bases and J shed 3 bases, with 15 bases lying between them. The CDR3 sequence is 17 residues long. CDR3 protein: CASSQDQAASDYNEQFF. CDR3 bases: TGCGCCAGCAGCCAAGATCAAGCAGCCTCGGACTACAATGAGCAGTTCTTC.

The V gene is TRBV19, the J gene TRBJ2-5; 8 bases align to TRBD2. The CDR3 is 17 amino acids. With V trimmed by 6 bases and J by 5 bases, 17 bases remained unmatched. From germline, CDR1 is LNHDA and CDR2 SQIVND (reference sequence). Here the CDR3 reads CASSGWGVAGRGETQYF. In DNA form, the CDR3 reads TGTGCCAGTAGCGGGTGGGGAGTAGCGGGGCGCGGCGAGACCCAGTACTTC. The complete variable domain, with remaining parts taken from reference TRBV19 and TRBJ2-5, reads DGGITQSPKYLFRKEGQNVTLSCEQNLNHDAMYWYRQDPGQGLRLIYYSQIVNDFQKGDIAEGYSVSREKKESFPLTVTSAQKNPTAFYLCASSGWGVAGRGETQYFGPGTRLLVL.

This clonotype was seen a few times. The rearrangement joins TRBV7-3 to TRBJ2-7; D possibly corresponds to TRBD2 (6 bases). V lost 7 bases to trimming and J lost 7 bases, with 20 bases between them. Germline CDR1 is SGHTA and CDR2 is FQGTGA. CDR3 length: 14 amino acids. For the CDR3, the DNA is TGTGCCAGCATGGAGGGGCCGACCACGGGGGAGCAGTACTTC. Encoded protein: CASMEGPTTGEQYF.

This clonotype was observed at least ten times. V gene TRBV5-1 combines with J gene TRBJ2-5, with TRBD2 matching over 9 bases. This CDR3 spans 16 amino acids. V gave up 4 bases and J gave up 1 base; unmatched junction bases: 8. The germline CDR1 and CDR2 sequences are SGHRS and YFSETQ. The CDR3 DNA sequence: TGCGCCAGCAGCGAGGGACTAGCCCCTCTCCAAGAGACCCAGTACTTC. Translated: CASSEGLAPLQETQYF.

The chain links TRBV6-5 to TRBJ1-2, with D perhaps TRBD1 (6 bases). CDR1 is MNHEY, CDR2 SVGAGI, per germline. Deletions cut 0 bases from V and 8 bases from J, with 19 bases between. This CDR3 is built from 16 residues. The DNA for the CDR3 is TGTGCCAGCAGTTACTCGCTCGGGAACAGGGTGAGAGGCTACACCTTC. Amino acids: CASSYSLGNRVRGYTF.

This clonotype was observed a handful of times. This CDR3 reads CASRPGTGSGPYEQYF. The CDR3 DNA reads TGTGCCAGCCGTCCCGGGACAGGGTCGGGCCCCTACGAGCAGTACTTC. J is TRBJ2-7 and V is TRBV28; 9 positions agree with TRBD1. CDR1 and CDR2 (germline): MDHEN, SYDVKM. Trimming at V came to 8 bases and at J to 2 bases, leaving 13 bases not matched to a gene. This CDR3 contains 16 residues.

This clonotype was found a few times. The CDR3 region is CASSDGPQGTQYF. The DNA of the CDR3 is TGTGCCAGCAGTGACGGGCCCCAGGGTACGCAGTATTTT. The genes are TRBV6-1 and TRBJ2-3, with TRBD1 as a possible D gene (5 bases). With 3 bases removed from V and 8 bases from J, the gap between germline ends came to 12 bases. CDR3 size: 13 residues. The germline CDR1 and CDR2 sequences are MNHNS and SASEGT.

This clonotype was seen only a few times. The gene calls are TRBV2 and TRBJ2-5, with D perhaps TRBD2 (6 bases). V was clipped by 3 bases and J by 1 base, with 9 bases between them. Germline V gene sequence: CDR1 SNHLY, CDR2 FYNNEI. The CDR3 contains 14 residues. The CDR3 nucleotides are TGTGCCAGCAGTGAGGTGGGGGGCCAAGAGACCCAGTACTTC. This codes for CASSEVGGQETQYF.

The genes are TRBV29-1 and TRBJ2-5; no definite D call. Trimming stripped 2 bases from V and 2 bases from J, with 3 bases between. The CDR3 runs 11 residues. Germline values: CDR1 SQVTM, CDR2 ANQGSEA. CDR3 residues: CSVELQETQYF. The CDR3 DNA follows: TGCAGCGTTGAACTACAAGAGACCCAGTACTTC. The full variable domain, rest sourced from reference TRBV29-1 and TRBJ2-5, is SAVISQKPSRDICQRGTSLTIQCQVDSQVTMMFWYRQQPGQSLTLIATANQGSEATYESGFVIDKFPISRPNLTFSTLTVSNMSPEDSSIYLCSVELQETQYFGPGTRLLVL.

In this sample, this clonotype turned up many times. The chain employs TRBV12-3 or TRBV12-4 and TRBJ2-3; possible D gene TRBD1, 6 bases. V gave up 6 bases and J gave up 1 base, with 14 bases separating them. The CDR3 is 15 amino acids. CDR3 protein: CASSQGTPGTDTQYF. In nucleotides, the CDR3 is TGTGCCAGCAGCCAAGGGACACCCGGCACAGATACGCAGTATTTT.

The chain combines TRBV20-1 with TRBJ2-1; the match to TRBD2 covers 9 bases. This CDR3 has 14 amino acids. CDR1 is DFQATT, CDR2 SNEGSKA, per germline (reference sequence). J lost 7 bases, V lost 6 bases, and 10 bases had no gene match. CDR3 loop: CSALLVAGDNEQFF. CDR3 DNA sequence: TGCAGTGCGCTCTTGGTAGCGGGGGATAATGAGCAGTTCTTC.

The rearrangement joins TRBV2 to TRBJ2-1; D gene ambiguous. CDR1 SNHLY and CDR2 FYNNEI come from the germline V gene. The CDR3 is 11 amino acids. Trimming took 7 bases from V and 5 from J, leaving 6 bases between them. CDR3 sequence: CASTRNNEQFF. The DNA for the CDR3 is TGTGCCAGCACCAGGAACAATGAGCAGTTCTTC.

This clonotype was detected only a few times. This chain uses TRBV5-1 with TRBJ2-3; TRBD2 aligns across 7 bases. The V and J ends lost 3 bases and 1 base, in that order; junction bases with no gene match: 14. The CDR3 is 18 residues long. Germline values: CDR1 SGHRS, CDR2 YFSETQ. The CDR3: CASSSGTNPFGRTDTQYF. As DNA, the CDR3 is TGCGCCAGCAGCTCCGGGACTAACCCCTTTGGACGCACAGATACGCAGTATTTT.

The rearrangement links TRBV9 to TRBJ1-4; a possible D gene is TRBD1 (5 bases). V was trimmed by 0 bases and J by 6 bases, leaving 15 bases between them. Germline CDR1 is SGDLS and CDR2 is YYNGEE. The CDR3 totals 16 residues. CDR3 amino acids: CASSVGSRDGHEKLFF. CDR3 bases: TGTGCCAGCAGCGTAGGATCCAGGGACGGGCATGAAAAACTGTTTTTT.

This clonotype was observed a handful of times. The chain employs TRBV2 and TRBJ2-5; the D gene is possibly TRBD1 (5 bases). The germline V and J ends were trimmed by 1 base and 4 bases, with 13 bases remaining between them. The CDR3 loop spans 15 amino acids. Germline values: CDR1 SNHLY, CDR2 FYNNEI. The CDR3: CASSEVGALAETQYF. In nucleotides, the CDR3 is TGTGCCAGCAGTGAAGTAGGGGCGCTGGCAGAGACCCAGTACTTC.

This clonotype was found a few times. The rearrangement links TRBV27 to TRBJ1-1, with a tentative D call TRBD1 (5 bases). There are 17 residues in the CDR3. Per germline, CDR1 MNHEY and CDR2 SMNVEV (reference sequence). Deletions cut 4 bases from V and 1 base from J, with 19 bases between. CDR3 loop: CASSSLNVGPPNTEAFF. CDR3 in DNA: TGTGCCAGCAGTTCATTAAACGTGGGGCCTCCGAACACTGAAGCTTTCTTT.

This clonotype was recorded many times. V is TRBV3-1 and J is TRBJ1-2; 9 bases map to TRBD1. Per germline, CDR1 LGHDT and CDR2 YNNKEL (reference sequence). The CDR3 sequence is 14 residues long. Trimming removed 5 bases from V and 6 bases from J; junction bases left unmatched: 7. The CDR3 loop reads CASSNRGRWDGYTF. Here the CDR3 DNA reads TGTGCCAGCAGCAACAGGGGGCGCTGGGATGGCTACACCTTC.

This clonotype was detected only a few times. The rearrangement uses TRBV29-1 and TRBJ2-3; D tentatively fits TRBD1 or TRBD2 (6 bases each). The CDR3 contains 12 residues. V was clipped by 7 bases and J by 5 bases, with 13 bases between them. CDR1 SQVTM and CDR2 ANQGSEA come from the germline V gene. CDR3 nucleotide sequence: TGCAGCGCTAGGGGGGAAGGAGATACGCAGTATTTT. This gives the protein CSARGEGDTQYF.

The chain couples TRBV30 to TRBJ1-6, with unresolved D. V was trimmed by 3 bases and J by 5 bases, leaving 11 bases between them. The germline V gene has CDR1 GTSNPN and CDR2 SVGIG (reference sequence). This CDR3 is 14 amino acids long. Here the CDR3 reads CAWRPLGNNSPLHF. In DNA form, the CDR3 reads TGTGCCTGGAGGCCCCTTGGGAATAATTCACCCCTCCACTTT.

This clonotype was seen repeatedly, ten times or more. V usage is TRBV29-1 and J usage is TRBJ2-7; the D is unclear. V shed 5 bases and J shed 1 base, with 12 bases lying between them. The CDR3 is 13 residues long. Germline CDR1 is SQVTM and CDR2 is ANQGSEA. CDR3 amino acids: CSVSRAPSYEQYF. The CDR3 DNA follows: TGCAGCGTTTCCCGGGCACCTTCCTACGAGCAGTACTTC.

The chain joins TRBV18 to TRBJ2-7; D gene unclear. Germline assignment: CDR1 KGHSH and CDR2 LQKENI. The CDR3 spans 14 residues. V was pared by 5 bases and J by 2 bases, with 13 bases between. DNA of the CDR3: TGTGCCAGCTCATCTAAGACTGCTACCTACGAGCAGTACTTC. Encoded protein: CASSSKTATYEQYF.

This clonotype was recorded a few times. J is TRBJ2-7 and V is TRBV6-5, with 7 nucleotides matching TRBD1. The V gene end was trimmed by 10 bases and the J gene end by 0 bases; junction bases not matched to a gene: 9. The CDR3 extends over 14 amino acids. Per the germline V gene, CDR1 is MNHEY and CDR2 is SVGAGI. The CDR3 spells CATIEGAGSYEQYF. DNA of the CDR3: TGTGCCACAATCGAGGGGGCCGGCTCCTACGAGCAGTACTTC.

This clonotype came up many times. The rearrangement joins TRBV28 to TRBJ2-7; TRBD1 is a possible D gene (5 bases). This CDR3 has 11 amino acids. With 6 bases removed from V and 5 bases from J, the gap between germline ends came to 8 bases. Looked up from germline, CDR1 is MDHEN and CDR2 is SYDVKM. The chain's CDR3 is CASRRGHEQYF. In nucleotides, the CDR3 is TGTGCCAGCAGAAGGGGCCACGAGCAGTACTTC.

The CDR3 spells CASSHRLAGGGEADTQYF. DNA of the CDR3: TGCGCCAGCAGCCATCGGCTAGCGGGGGGCGGGGAGGCAGATACGCAGTATTTT. J is TRBJ2-3 and V is TRBV4-1; TRBD2 matches 11 bases. Looked up from germline, CDR1 is MGHRA and CDR2 is YSYEKL. The CDR3 has 18 amino acids. The J segment lost 4 bases and the V segment lost 3 bases, leaving 12 bases of the junction unmatched.

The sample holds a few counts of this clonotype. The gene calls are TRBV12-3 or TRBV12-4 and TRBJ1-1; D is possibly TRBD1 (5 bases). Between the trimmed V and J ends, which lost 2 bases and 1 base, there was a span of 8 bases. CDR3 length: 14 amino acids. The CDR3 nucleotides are TGTGCCAGCAGTTTACTGGGGGGGAACACTGAAGCTTTCTTT. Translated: CASSLLGGNTEAFF.

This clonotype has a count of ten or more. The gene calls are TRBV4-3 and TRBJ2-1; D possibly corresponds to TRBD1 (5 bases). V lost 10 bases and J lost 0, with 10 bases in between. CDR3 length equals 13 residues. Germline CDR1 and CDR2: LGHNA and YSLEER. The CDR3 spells CATADSSYNEQFF. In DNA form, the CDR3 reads TGCGCCACCGCCGACAGCTCCTACAATGAGCAGTTCTTC.